This entry is about one T cell receptor (beta chain). This clonotype is classified as large (0.1 to 1%). Its antigen target is currently unknown. The input lacks base qualities; no much larger clone sits a single base away. For patient comparisons, bone marrow from healthy donors was used as the control group. The library was generated by PCR. A modified RACE PCR protocol, rather than multiplex PCR, was used to amplify TCR alpha and beta chains from RNA. An Illumina MiSeq was used to sequence the libraries, and raw reads were demultiplexed using sample-specific barcode combinations. In the source study's methods: TCR clonotypes were identified from the sequencing reads using MiXCR software. TCRdb reworked the public reads: Q25 trimming with fastp, MiXCR clone assembly, productive beta chains retained. Each record represents a unique CDR3 protein, reported with the most common genes and DNA among its rows. The V and J calls follow TCRdb's processing rather than the paper's. The sample table holds about a thousand distinct CDR3 sequences, of which 15% to 20% were seen once. Together, the top ten hold under 7% of the sample.

CDR1 and CDR2 are read off the germline V gene as MNHEY and SVGAGI. The CDR3 measures 13 amino acids from cysteine to phenylalanine. CDR3 DNA is the only sequence kept; it has 39 bases, read in frame from the first base. V is cut by 2 bases and J by 10 bases, and the space between the germline ends is 14 bases. The sample comes from a study of T cells in AML relapse after transplant (dated by TCRdb to the late 2010s). Some background on the complete study: This retrospective study examined inhibitory receptor expression and TCR repertoires of bone marrow T cells in patients who received allogeneic HSCT for myeloid malignancy. Unsorted bone marrow TCR sequencing covered three healthy donors, three patients in long-term complete remission and three patients relapsing after HSCT.

What the research found in general, with its limitations: The TCR repertoire comparisons were based on very few samples, with only a few individuals in each group for unsorted bone marrow. Bone marrow repertoires were skewed in transplanted patients whatever the outcome, with the top 10 alpha clonotypes reaching 30% to 35% in remission and under 45% in relapse compared with over 20% in healthy donors.

The chain joins TRBV6-5 to TRBJ1-2; there is no confident call for the D gene. Sequences were obtained from bone marrow. This receptor was identified in a human donor in good health. The nucleotide sequence reads TGTGCCAGCAGTTACACTCGACAATCCCACTACACCTTC. Its translation reads: CASSYTRQSHYTF.